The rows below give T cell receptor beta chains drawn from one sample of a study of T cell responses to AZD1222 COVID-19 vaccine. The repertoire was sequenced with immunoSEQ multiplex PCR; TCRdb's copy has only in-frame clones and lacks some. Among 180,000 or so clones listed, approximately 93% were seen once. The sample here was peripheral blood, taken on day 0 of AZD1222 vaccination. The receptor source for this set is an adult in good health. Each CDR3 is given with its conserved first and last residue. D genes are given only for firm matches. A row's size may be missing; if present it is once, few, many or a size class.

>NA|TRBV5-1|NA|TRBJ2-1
TGCGCCAGCGAGTTAGCAGGAGGGAATGAGCAGTTCTTC
CASELAGGNEQFF
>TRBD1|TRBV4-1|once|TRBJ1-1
TGCGCCAGCAGCCCTTGGGGGACAGCAAACACTGAAGCTTTCTTT
CASSPWGTANTEAFF
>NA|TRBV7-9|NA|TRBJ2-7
TGTGCCATCATGACAGGCTACGAGCAGTACTTC
CAIMTGYEQYF
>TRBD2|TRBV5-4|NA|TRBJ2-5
TGTGCCAGCAGCTTCTATAACGGGGTTACTAGCGGGGAGACCCAGTACTTC
CASSFYNGVTSGETQYF
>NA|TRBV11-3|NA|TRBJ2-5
TGTGCCAGCAGCCCCAACCGTCTTGAGACCCAGTACTTC
CASSPNRLETQYF
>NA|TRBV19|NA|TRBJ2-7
TGTGCCAGTAGTATAGAAGGCTTTTCCTACGAGCAGTACTTC
CASSIEGFSYEQYF
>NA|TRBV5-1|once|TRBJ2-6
TGCGCCAGCAGCCCCAGGGCGGCAACTGGGGCCAACGTCCTGACTTTC
CASSPRAATGANVLTF
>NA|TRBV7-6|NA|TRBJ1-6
TGTGCCAGCAGCTTAACCGGGGGAGCGTCACCCCTCCACTTT
CASSLTGGASPLHF
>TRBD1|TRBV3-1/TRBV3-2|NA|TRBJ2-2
TGTGCCAGCAGCCGAGGGGGCAACACCGGGGAGCTGTTTTTT
CASSRGGNTGELFF
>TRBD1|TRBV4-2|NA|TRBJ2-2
TGTGCCAGCAGCCAACCCTCGGGACAGGGGACCGGGGAGCTGTTTTTT
CASSQPSGQGTGELFF
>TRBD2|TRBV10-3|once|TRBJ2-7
TGTGCCATCAGTGCGGGTACTAGCGGGAACTCCTACGAGCAGTACTTC
CAISAGTSGNSYEQYF
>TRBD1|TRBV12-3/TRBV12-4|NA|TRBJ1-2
TGTGCCAGCAGTTCCAGGGGGCGCTATGGCTACACCTTC
CASSSRGRYGYTF
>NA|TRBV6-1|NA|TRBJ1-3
TGTGCCAGCAGTGAACAGGGTGGAAACACCATATATTTT
CASSEQGGNTIYF
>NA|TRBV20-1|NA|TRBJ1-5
TGCAGTGAGTCTGAGGGTCAGCCCCAGCATTTT
CSESEGQPQHF
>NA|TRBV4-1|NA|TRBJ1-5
TGCGCCAGCAGCCAAGATCATCGGGGGAGTCGGGAGCGGGATAGCAATCAGCCCCAGCATTTT
CASSQDHRGSRERDSNQPQHF
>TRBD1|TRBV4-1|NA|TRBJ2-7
TGCGCCAGCAGCCGGGCGCCGGGGACAGGGGTCTACGAGCAGTACTTC
CASSRAPGTGVYEQYF
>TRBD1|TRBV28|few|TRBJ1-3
TGTGCCAGCAGTGGGACAGTCTCTGGAAACACCATATATTTT
CASSGTVSGNTIYF
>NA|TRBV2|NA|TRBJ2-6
TGTGCCAGCAGTATTTCTAACTCTGGGGCCAACGTCCTGACTTTC
CASSISNSGANVLTF
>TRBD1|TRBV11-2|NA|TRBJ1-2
TGTGCCAGCAGCTTAAACACAGGGGGAGGCTCTGGCTACACCTTC
CASSLNTGGGSGYTF
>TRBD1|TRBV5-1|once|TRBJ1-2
TGCGCCAGCAGCTTGGACCAGGGGGGCTATGGCTACACCTTC
CASSLDQGGYGYTF
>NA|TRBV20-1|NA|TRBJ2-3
TGCAGTGCCCCTCAGGGGAATACGCAGTATTTT
CSAPQGNTQYF
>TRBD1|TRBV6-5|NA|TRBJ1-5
TGTGCCAGCAGTTCTGGACAGGGGGCTTATCAGCCCCAGCATTTT
CASSSGQGAYQPQHF
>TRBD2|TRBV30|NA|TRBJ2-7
TGTGCCTGGAGTATTGGGGGGGTGGGCTACGAGCAGTACTTC
CAWSIGGVGYEQYF
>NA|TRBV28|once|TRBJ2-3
TGTGCCAGCAGTCCCCTAATGGGGGGCACGCAGTATTTT
CASSPLMGGTQYF
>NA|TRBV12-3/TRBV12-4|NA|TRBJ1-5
TGTGCCAGCAGTTTAGCAGGGAGGCAGCCCCAGCATTTT
CASSLAGRQPQHF
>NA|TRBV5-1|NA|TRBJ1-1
TGCGCCAGCAGCTTTGGTTCGGGGGCTGAAGCTTTCTTT
CASSFGSGAEAFF
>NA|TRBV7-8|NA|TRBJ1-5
TGTGCCAGCAGCTTAGCTGGGGGCGGTCAGCCCCAGCATTTT
CASSLAGGGQPQHF
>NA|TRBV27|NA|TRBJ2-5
TGTGCCAGCAGTCCCTGGGCCAGCGGGGAGACCCAGTACTTC
CASSPWASGETQYF
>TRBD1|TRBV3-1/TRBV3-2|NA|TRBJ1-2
TGTGCCAGCAGCCAAGATCCAGGACAGGGGGGCTTTGGCTACACCTTC
CASSQDPGQGGFGYTF
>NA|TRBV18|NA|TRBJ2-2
TGTGCCAGCGCCCCCGGGGCAGATAACACCGGGGAGCTGTTTTTT
CASAPGADNTGELFF
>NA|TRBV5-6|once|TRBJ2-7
TGTGCCAGCAGCTTGATGGGTCCCCACGAGCAGTACTTC
CASSLMGPHEQYF
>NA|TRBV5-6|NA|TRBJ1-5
TGTGCCAGCAGCTTGGCCAGGCCCTTTGGCAATCAGCCCCAGCATTTT
CASSLARPFGNQPQHF
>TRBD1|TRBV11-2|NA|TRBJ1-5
TGTGCCAGCAGCCCCAACAGGGGCCCCAATCAGCCCCAGCATTTT
CASSPNRGPNQPQHF
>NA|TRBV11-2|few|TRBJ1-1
TGTGCCAGCAGCTTAGGTCACGGACCGAACACTGAAGCTTTCTTT
CASSLGHGPNTEAFF
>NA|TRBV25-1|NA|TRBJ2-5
TGTGCCAGCAGAGGCCCCCACAAAACGGAGACCCAGTACTTC
CASRGPHKTETQYF
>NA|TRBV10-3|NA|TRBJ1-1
TGTGCCATCAGCAGACAGGTCAGGTTGAACACTGAAGCTTTCTTT
CAISRQVRLNTEAFF
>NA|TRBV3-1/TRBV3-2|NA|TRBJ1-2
TGTGCCAGCAGCCAAGACTACTGGGACGAGGATGGCTACACCTTC
CASSQDYWDEDGYTF
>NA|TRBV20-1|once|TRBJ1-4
TGCAGCTCCCCGGGTTATGAAAAACTGTTTTTT
CSSPGYEKLFF
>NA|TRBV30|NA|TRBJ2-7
TGTGCCTGGAGTGTACTCGCAGGGGTAGACTACGAGCAGTACTTC
CAWSVLAGVDYEQYF
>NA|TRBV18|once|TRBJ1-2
TGTGCCAGCTCACCATGGCTAGGACAGACCTTCTATGGCTACACCTTC
CASSPWLGQTFYGYTF
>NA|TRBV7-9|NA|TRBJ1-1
TGTGCCAGCAGCCTTCCCAGGGGACCCACTGAAGCTTTCTTT
CASSLPRGPTEAFF
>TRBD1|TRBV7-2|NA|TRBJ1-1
TGTGCCAGCAGCTCCGGACAGGGTGGCATGAACACTGAAGCTTTCTTT
CASSSGQGGMNTEAFF
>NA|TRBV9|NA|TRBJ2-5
TGTGCCAGCAGCGGGAGAGCGGAAGAGACCCAGTACTTC
CASSGRAEETQYF
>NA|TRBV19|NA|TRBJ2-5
TGTGCCAGTAGTATAGCGGGGGGCATCGAGACCCAGTACTTC
CASSIAGGIETQYF
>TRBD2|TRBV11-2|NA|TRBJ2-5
TGTGCCAGCAGCTCTAGCGGGGAGACCCAGTACTTC
CASSSSGETQYF
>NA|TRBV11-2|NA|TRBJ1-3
TGTGCCAGCAGCTCGACAGTTCACTCTGGAAACACCATATATTTT
CASSSTVHSGNTIYF
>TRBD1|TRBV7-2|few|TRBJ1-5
TGTGCCAGCAGCTTAATCGTTCGGGACAGGGGACAGCCCCAGCATTTT
CASSLIVRDRGQPQHF
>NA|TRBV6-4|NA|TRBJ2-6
TGTGCCAGCAGTGCCGGGACTCAATCCCGCTCTGGGGCCAACGTCCTGACTTTC
CASSAGTQSRSGANVLTF
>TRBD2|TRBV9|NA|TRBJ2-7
TGTGCCAGCAGCGGGTTTTCTGGGCAGGGAGGGCCATACGAGCAGTACTTC
CASSGFSGQGGPYEQYF
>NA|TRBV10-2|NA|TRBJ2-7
TGCGCCAGCAGTGATTTTGGAGACTCCTACGAGCAGTACTTC
CASSDFGDSYEQYF
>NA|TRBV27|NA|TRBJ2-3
TGTGCCAGCAGTCTCTGGGGGGCCGATACGCAGTATTTT
CASSLWGADTQYF
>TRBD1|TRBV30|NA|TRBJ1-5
TGTGCCTGGAGCGGAATCGGACAGGGGGCAATTGGTGGCAATCAGCCCCAGCATTTT
CAWSGIGQGAIGGNQPQHF